The next 21 T cell receptor beta chains were all read from a single sample in a study of beta chain features in type 1 diabetes. Reverse transcription of all isolated RNA meant that expressed TCRB transcripts were sequenced. Profiling relied on immunoSEQ multiplex PCR, and the TCRdb table lists in-frame clones only, not all of them. This table has hundreds of thousands of clones, approximately 31% appearing once. Sequenced input: naive CD4+ T cells from blood. The receptor set was obtained from a young man in good health.

This clone was counted between two and nine times. V gene TRBV14 combines with J gene TRBJ2-7; perhaps TRBD2 as D (6 bases). This CDR3 is built from 14 residues. Germline loops: CDR1 SGHDN, CDR2 FVKESK. The V end lost 3 bases, the J end lost 11 bases, and 20 bases lay between the germline ends. DNA of the CDR3: TGTGCCAGCAGCCATCGGGACTCCCTAATTGGGGAGTACTTC. Translating it yields CASSHRDSLIGEYF.

The rearrangement uses TRBV7-2 and TRBJ2-7; 7 positions agree with TRBD2. The V and J ends lost 1 base and 7 bases, in that order; junction bases with no gene match: 13. Germline values: CDR1 SGHTA, CDR2 FQGNSA. The CDR3 extends over 16 amino acids. The CDR3 region has the DNA TGTGCCAGCAGCTTAGTAGAGGCCGGGAGGCCCTGGGAGCAGTACTTC. This sequence encodes CASSLVEAGRPWEQYF.

The rearrangement links TRBV15 to TRBJ1-1; D remains ambiguous. This CDR3 is 15 amino acids long. Germline-derived CDR1 and CDR2 are LNHNV and YYDKDF (reference sequence). The germline V and J ends were trimmed by 5 bases and 2 bases, with 15 bases remaining between them. CDR3 bases: TGTGCCACCAGCCCGAGGGTAGGGCTCAACACTGAAGCTTTCTTT. It specifies CATSPRVGLNTEAFF.

The chain uses TRBV7-7 and TRBJ1-1; perhaps TRBD1 as D (6 bases). Trimming cost V 1 base and J 3 bases, with 6 bases left between them. CDR3 length equals 13 residues. Germline V gives CDR1 SSHAT, CDR2 FNYEAQ (reference sequence). The CDR3 reads CASSLDRDTEAFF. In DNA form, the CDR3 reads TGTGCCAGCAGCTTAGACAGGGACACTGAAGCTTTCTTT.

A remark on this clone: At the DNA level, this CDR3 is encoded by other sequences in the same sample as well. The V and J genes are TRBV7-2 and TRBJ2-1; D remains ambiguous. CDR3 size: 12 residues. Trimming stripped 0 bases from V and 6 bases from J, with 3 bases between. Germline values: CDR1 SGHTA, CDR2 FQGNSA. The CDR3 DNA reads as TGTGCCAGCAGCTTAGCGTTCAATGAGCAGTTCTTC. It is translated as CASSLAFNEQFF.

This clone came up a few times. This sequence joins TRBV30 and TRBJ2-7; no definite D call. This CDR3 contains 14 residues. CDR1 is GTSNPN, CDR2 SVGIG, per germline (reference sequence). The V and J ends lost 0 bases and 2 bases respectively, with 11 bases between them. The chain's CDR3 is CAWSVLGVPYEQYF. In DNA, the CDR3 is TGTGCCTGGAGTGTACTGGGTGTCCCCTACGAGCAGTACTTC.

A remark on this clone: This specimen includes other DNA sequences encoding the same CDR3. The chain links TRBV5-1 to TRBJ2-7; no clear D gene. There are 14 residues in the CDR3. The germline V and J ends were trimmed by 0 bases and 0 bases, with 7 bases remaining between them. The germline CDR1 and CDR2 sequences are SGHRS and YFSETQ. Here the CDR3 reads CASSLAGSSYEQYF. CDR3 DNA sequence: TGCGCCAGCAGCTTGGCGGGCAGCTCCTACGAGCAGTACTTC.

This clone has a handful of counts. Other DNA sequences of this sample code for an identical CDR3. The chain recombines TRBV5-1 with TRBJ2-7; D is perhaps TRBD2 (6 bases). CDR1 is SGHRS and CDR2 is YFSETQ in the germline V gene. This CDR3 has 13 residues. Trimming pared 4 bases from V and 3 bases from J, leaving 11 bases between. CDR3 in amino acids: CASSRDLGYEQYF. The CDR3 DNA sequence: TGCGCCAGCAGCCGGGACTTGGGCTACGAGCAGTACTTC.

Note on this clone: The sample holds other DNA sequences that translate to the same CDR3. J is TRBJ1-1 and V is TRBV30; TRBD1 matches at 7 bases. CDR1 is GTSNPN, CDR2 SVGIG, per germline (reference sequence). This CDR3 is built from 13 residues. The ends lost 4 bases at V and 1 base at J; junction bases unmatched: 3. CDR3 in amino acids: CAWKGQQNTEAFF. CDR3 coding DNA: TGTGCCTGGAAGGGACAGCAGAACACTGAAGCTTTCTTT.

This rearrangement joins TRBV30 to TRBJ1-2, with D perhaps TRBD1 (6 bases). The CDR3 is 16 amino acids. Looked up from germline, CDR1 is GTSNPN and CDR2 is SVGIG (reference sequence). Trimming shortened V by 3 bases and J by 1 base, and 18 bases separated the two germline ends. The CDR3 coding sequence is TGTGCCTGGAGGGGGCCCGCAGGGGCGCTTAACTATGGCTACACCTTC. Its translation is CAWRGPAGALNYGYTF.

The genes are TRBV7-2 and TRBJ2-1, with D possibly matching TRBD2 (6 bases). The CDR3 sequence is 16 residues long. V was shortened by 5 bases and J by 7 bases, with 21 bases between the two germline ends. Germline V gives CDR1 SGHTA, CDR2 FQGNSA. The chain's CDR3 is CASSPLDGGIWNEQFF. The CDR3 DNA reads TGTGCCAGCAGCCCACTGGACGGGGGAATTTGGAATGAGCAGTTCTTC.

The chain has TRBV28 and TRBJ1-5, with 7 bases that match TRBD1. Trimming took 6 bases from V and 1 from J; bases not matched to a gene: 15. The CDR3 contains 18 residues. CDR1 MDHEN and CDR2 SYDVKM come from the germline V gene. The CDR3 coding sequence is TGTGCCAGCAGAATTCGGACAGGAGTTGGAATGAGCAATCAGCCCCAGCATTTT. This codes for CASRIRTGVGMSNQPQHF.

The chain carries TRBV2 and TRBJ2-5, with D unresolved. Germline V gives CDR1 SNHLY, CDR2 FYNNEI. The CDR3 loop spans 15 amino acids. Trimming stripped 6 bases from V and 0 bases from J, with 14 bases between. CDR3 sequence: CASSFPQQYQETQYF. CDR3 nucleotide sequence: TGTGCCAGCAGCTTCCCACAGCAGTACCAAGAGACCCAGTACTTC.

This clone has more than one count but fewer than ten. The genes are TRBV29-1 and TRBJ1-2; 7 bases are a match to TRBD1. The CDR3 is made up of 14 amino acids. CDR1 and CDR2 (germline): SQVTM, ANQGSEA. After removal of 6 bases from V and 1 base from J, the junction contained 8 bases not matched to a gene. DNA for the CDR3: TGCAGCGTCGCTGGGACAGCCCATAACTATGGCTACACCTTC. The encoded protein is CSVAGTAHNYGYTF.

The rearrangement joins TRBV5-1 to TRBJ2-3; unclear D gene. The CDR3 is made up of 14 amino acids. Germline values: CDR1 SGHRS, CDR2 YFSETQ. Trimming left V 1 base short and J 6 bases short, with 12 bases between. CDR3 bases: TGCGCCAGCAGCTTGAATGGTGGGGATGATACGCAGTATTTT. This codes for CASSLNGGDDTQYF.

The V and J genes are TRBV4-3 and TRBJ2-7; D call uncertain. This CDR3 is 17 amino acids long. The ends were cut back, 4 bases at V and 0 bases at J, with 19 bases in the middle. CDR1 and CDR2 from the germline V gene are LGHNA and YSLEER. The CDR3 reads CASSRIRSSLSSYEQYF. CDR3 in DNA: TGCGCCAGCAGCCGCATAAGGTCTTCCTTAAGCTCCTACGAGCAGTACTTC.

This sequence joins TRBV27 and TRBJ2-2, with D uncertain. The germline CDR1 and CDR2 sequences are MNHEY and SMNVEV (reference sequence). The CDR3 extends over 14 amino acids. V gave up 1 base and J gave up 2 bases, with 5 bases separating them. This CDR3 is CASSLFLNTGELFF. DNA of the CDR3: TGTGCCAGCAGTTTATTCCTAAACACCGGGGAGCTGTTTTTT.

This clone was observed a few times. The chain is built from TRBV7-3 and TRBJ2-3; TRBD2 matches 9 bases. Germline loops: CDR1 SGHTA, CDR2 FQGTGA. The CDR3 runs 15 residues. The trim removed 4 bases at V and 1 base at J, leaving 3 bases unmatched. The CDR3 nucleotides are TGTGCCAGCAGCTACGCGGGAGGGGGCACAGATACGCAGTATTTT. Amino acids: CASSYAGGGTDTQYF.

The CDR3 sequence: CAWSGSAGANSNQPQHF. DNA of the CDR3: TGTGCCTGGAGTGGGTCGGCGGGGGCTAATAGCAATCAGCCCCAGCATTTT. This chain joins TRBV30 and TRBJ1-5; D may be TRBD1 (6 bases). The CDR3 has 17 residues. Germline loops: CDR1 GTSNPN, CDR2 SVGIG (reference sequence). The V gene lost 1 base and the J gene lost 0 bases, with 16 bases spanning the gap.

This clone has a handful of counts. The chain combines TRBV15 with TRBJ2-7; 10 positions match TRBD2. This CDR3 contains 16 residues. CDR1 is LNHNV, CDR2 YYDKDF, per germline (reference sequence). After removal of 0 bases from V and 7 bases from J, the junction contained 9 bases not matched to a gene. CDR3 loop: CATSRDGAGGPREQYF. CDR3 sequence (DNA): TGTGCCACCAGCAGAGATGGAGCGGGAGGGCCTCGGGAGCAGTACTTC.

The rearrangement joins TRBV4-3 to TRBJ2-1; 11 positions match TRBD2. V lost 1 base to trimming and J lost 4 bases; unmatched junction nucleotides: 12. CDR3 length: 19 amino acids. The germline V gene encodes CDR1 LGHNA and CDR2 YSLEER. The CDR3 protein is CASSQALAGGRGGYNEQFF. The CDR3 nucleotides read TGCGCCAGCAGCCAAGCCCTAGCGGGAGGTCGAGGGGGTTACAATGAGCAGTTCTTC.